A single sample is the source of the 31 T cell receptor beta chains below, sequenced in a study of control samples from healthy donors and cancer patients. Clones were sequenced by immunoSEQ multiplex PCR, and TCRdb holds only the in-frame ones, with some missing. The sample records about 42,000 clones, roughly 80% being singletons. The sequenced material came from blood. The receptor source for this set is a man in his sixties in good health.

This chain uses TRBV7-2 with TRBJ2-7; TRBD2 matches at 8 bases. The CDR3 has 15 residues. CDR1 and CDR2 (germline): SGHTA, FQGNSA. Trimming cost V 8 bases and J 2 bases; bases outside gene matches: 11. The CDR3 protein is CASQREGGRAYEQYF. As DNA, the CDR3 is TGTGCCAGCCAACGGGAGGGGGGTAGGGCCTACGAGCAGTACTTC.

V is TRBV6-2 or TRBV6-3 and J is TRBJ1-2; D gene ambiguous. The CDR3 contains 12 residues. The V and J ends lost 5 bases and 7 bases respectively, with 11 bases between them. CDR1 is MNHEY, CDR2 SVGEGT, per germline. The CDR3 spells CASSGRVSGYTF. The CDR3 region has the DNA TGTGCCAGCAGTGGTAGGGTGAGTGGCTACACCTTC.

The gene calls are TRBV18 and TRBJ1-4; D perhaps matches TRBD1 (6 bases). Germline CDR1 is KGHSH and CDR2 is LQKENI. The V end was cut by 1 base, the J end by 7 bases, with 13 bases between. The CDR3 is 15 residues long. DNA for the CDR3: TGTGCCAGCTCACCACAGGGGGGTTCGGGTGAAAAACTGTTTTTT. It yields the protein CASSPQGGSGEKLFF.

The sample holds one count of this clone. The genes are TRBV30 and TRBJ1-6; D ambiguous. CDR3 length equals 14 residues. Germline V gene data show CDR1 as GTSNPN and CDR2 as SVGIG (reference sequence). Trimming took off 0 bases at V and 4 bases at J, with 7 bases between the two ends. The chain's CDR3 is CAWSVTDYNSPLHF. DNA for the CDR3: TGTGCCTGGAGTGTAACGGATTATAATTCACCCCTCCACTTT.

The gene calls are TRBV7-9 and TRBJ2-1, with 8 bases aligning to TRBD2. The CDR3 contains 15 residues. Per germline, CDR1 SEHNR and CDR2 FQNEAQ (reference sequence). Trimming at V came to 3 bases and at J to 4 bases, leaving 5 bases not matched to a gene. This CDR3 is CASSFVRGGYNEQFF. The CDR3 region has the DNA TGTGCCAGCAGCTTTGTTCGGGGGGGATACAATGAGCAGTTCTTC.

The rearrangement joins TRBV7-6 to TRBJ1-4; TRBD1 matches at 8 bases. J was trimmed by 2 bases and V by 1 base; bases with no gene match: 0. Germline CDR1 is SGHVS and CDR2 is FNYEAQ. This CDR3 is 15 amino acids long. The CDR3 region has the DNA TGTGCCAGCAGCTTAGGGACAGGGACTAATGAAAAACTGTTTTTT. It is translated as CASSLGTGTNEKLFF. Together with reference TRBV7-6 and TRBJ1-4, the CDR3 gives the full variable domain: GAGVSQSPRYKVTKRGQDVALRCDPISGHVSLYWYRQALGQGPEFLTYFNYEAQQDKSGLPNDRFSAERPEGSISTLTIQRTEQRDSAMYRCASSLGTGTNEKLFFGSGTQLSVL.

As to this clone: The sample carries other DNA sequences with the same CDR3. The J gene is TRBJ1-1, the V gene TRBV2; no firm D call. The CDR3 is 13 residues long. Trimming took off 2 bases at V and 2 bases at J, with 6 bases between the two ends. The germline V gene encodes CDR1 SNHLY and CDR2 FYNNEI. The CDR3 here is CASSELPNTEAFF. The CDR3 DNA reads TGTGCCAGCAGTGAACTGCCTAACACTGAAGCTTTCTTT.

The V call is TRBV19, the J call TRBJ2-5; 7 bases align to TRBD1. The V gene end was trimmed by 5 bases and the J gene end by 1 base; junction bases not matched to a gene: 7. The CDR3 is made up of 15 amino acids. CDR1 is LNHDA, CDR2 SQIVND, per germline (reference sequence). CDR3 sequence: CASSGRDRPQETQYF. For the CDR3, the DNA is TGTGCCAGTAGTGGACGGGACAGACCCCAAGAGACCCAGTACTTC.

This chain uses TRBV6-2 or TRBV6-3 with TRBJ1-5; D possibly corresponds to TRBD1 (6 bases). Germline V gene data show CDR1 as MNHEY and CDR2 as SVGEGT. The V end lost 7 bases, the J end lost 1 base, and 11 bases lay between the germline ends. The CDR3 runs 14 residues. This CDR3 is CASIPQGSNQPQHF. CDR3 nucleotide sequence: TGTGCCAGCATCCCGCAGGGGAGCAATCAGCCCCAGCATTTT.

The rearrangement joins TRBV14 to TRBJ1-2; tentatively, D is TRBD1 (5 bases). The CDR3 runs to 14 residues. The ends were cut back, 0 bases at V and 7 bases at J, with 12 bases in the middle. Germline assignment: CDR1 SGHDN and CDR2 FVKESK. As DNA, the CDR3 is TGTGCCAGCAGCCAAGAGAAGGGGATAAGTGGCTACACCTTC. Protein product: CASSQEKGISGYTF. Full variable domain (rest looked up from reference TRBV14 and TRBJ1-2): EAGVTQFPSHSVIEKGQTVTLRCDPISGHDNLYWYRRVMGKEIKFLLHFVKESKQDESGMPNNRFLAERTGGTYSTLKVQPAELEDSGVYFCASSQEKGISGYTFGSGTRLTVV.

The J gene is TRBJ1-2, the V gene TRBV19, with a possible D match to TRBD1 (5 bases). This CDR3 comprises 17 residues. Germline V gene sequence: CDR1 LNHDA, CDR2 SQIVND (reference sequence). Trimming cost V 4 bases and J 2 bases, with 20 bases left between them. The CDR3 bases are TGTGCCAGTAGTAGCTGGGGCGAATCCTTTTTAAACTATGGCTACACCTTC. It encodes CASSSWGESFLNYGYTF.

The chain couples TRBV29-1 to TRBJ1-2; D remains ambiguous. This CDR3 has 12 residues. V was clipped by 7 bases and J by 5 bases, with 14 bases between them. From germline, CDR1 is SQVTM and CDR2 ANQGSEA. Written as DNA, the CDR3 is TGCAGCGCCGGCTACATGGGGTATGGCTACACCTTC. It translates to CSAGYMGYGYTF.

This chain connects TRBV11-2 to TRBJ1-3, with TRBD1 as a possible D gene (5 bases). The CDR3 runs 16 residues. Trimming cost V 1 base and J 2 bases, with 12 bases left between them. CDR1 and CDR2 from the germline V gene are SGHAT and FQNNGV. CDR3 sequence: CASSLGTGLAGNTIYF. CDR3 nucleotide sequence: TGTGCCAGCAGCTTAGGTACGGGACTTGCTGGAAACACCATATATTTT.

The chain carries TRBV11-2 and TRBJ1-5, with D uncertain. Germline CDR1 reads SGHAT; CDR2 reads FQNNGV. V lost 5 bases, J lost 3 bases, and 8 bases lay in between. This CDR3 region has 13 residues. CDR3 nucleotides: TGTGCCAGCAGCCCCGGGGTCAATCAGCCCCAGCATTTT. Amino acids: CASSPGVNQPQHF.

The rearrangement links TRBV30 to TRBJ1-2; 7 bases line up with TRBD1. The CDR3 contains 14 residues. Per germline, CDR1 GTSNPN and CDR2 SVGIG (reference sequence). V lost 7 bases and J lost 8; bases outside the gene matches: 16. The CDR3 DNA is TGTGCCTCTAGCGTCAGGGGGTACTTTCAGGGCTACACCTTC. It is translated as CASSVRGYFQGYTF.

CDR3 DNA sequence: TGTGCCATCACCAGGGACAGGGGCACTGAAGCTTTCTTT. It codes for CAITRDRGTEAFF. V is TRBV10-3 and J is TRBJ1-1; TRBD1 agrees at 10 bases. The V and J ends lost 7 bases and 4 bases, in that order; junction bases with no gene match: 3. The CDR3 sequence is 13 residues long. The germline V gene has CDR1 ENHRY and CDR2 SYGVKD.

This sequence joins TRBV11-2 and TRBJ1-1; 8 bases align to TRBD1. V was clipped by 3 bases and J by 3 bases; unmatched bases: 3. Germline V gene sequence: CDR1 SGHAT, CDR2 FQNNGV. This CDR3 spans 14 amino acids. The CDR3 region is CASSLNRGYTEAFF. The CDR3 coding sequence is TGTGCCAGCAGCTTGAACAGGGGGTACACTGAAGCTTTCTTT.

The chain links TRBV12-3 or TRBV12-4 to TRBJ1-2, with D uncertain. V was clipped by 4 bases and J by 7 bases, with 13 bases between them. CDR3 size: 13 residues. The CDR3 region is CASSSVGEGGYTF. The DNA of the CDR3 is TGTGCCAGCAGTTCCGTGGGTGAGGGTGGCTACACCTTC.

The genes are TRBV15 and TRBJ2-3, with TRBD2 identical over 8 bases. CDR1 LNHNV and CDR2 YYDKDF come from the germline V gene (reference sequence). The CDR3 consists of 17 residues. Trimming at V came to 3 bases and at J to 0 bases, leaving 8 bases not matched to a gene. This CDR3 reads CATSSTLADYSTDTQYF. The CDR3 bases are TGTGCCACCAGCAGCACACTAGCGGATTATAGCACAGATACGCAGTATTTT.

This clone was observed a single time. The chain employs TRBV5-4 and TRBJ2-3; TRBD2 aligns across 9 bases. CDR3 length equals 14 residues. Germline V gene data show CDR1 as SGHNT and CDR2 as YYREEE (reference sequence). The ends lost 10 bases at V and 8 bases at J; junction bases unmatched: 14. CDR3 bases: TGTGCCCTGGGCAGCGGGGGGACCGGGGGTACGCAGTATTTT. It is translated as CALGSGGTGGTQYF.

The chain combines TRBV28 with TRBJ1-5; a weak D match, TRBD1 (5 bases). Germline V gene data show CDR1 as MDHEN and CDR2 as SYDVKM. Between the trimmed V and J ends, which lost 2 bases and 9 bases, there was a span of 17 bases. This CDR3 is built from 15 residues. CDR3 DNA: TGTGCCAGCAGTTTAGCGGTCCAGGGATCCCGGCCCCAGCATTTT. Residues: CASSLAVQGSRPQHF.

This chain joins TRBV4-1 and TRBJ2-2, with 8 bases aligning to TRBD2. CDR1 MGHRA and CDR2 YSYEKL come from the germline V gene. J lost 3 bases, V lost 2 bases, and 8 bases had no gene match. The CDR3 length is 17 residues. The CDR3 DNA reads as TGCGCCAGCAGCCAAACCCTCGGCGGGGGGTACACCGGGGAGCTGTTTTTT. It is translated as CASSQTLGGGYTGELFF.

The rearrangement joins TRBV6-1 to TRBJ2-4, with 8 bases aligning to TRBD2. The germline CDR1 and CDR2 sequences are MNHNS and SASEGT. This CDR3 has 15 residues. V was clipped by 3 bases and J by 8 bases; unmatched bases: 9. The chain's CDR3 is CASSEFRGGADIQYF. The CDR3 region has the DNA TGTGCCAGCAGTGAGTTTCGGGGGGGCGCGGACATTCAGTACTTC.

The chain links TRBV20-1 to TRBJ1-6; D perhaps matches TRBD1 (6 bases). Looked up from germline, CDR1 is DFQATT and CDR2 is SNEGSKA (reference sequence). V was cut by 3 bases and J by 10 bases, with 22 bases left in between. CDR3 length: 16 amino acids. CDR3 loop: CSASRGRGFLKSPLHF. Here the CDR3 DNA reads TGCAGTGCTAGTCGGGGCAGGGGTTTCCTCAAATCACCCCTCCACTTT.

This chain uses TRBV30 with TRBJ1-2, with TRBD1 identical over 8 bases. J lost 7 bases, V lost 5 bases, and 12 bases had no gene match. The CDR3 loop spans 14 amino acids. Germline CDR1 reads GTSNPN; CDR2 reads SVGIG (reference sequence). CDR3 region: CAWSGTGHRAGYTF. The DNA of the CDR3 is TGTGCCTGGTCCGGGACAGGACATAGAGCTGGCTACACCTTC.

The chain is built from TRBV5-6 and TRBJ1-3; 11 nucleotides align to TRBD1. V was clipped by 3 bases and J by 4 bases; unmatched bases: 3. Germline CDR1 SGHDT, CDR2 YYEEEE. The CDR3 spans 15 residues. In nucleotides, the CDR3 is TGTGCCAGCAGCTGGACAGGGGGCCTCGGAAACACCATATATTTT. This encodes CASSWTGGLGNTIYF.

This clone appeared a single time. The CDR3 here is CASGREHTDTQYF. Here the CDR3 DNA reads TGTGCCAGCGGCCGGGAGCACACAGATACGCAGTATTTT. V gene TRBV7-8 combines with J gene TRBJ2-3; weak D call: TRBD2 (6 bases). The CDR3 is 13 residues long. V shed 8 bases and J shed 2 bases, with 11 bases lying between them. Germline-derived CDR1 and CDR2 are SGHVS and FQNEAQ. Variable domain in full (rest from reference TRBV7-8 and TRBJ2-3): GAGVSQSPRYKVAKRGQDVALRCDPISGHVSLFWYQQALGQGPEFLTYFQNEAQLDKSGLPSDRFFAERPEGSVSTLKIQRTQQEDSAVYLCASGREHTDTQYFGPGTRLTVL.

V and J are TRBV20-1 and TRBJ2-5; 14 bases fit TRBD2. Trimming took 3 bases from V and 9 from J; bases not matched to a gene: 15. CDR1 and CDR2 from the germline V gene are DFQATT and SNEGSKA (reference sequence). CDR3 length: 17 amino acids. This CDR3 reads CSASKTSGGAPLGAQYF. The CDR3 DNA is TGCAGTGCTAGTAAGACTAGCGGGGGGGCTCCCCTGGGAGCCCAGTACTTC.

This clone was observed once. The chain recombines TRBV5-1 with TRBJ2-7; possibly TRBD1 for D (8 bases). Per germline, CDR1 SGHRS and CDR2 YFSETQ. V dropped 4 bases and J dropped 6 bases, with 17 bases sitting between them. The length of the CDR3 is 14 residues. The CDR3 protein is CASSTGGGGPEQYF. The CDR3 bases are TGCGCCAGCAGCACAGGGGGAGGGGGCCCCGAGCAGTACTTC.

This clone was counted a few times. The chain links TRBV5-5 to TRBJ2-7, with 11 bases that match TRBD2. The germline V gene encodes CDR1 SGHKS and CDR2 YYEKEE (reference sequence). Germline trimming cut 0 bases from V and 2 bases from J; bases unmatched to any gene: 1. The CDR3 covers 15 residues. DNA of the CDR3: TGTGCCAGCAGCTTGGGACTAGCGGGGACCTACGAGCAGTACTTC. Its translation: CASSLGLAGTYEQYF.

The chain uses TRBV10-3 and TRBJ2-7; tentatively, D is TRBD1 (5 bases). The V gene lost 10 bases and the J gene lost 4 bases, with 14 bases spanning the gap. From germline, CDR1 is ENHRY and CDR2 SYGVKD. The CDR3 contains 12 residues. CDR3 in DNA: TGTGCCACCATGACAGACCAATACGAGCAGTACTTC. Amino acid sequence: CATMTDQYEQYF.